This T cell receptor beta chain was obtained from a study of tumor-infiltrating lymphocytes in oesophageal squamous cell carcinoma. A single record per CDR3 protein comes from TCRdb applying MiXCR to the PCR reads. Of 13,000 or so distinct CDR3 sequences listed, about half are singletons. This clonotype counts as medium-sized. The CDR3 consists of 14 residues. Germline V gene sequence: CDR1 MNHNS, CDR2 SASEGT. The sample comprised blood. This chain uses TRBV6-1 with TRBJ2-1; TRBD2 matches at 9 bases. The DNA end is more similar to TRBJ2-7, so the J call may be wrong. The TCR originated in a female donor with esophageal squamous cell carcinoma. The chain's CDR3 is CASSLAGDNNEQYF. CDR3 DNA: TGTGCCAGCAGCTTAGCGGGAGATAACAATGAGCAGTACTTC.